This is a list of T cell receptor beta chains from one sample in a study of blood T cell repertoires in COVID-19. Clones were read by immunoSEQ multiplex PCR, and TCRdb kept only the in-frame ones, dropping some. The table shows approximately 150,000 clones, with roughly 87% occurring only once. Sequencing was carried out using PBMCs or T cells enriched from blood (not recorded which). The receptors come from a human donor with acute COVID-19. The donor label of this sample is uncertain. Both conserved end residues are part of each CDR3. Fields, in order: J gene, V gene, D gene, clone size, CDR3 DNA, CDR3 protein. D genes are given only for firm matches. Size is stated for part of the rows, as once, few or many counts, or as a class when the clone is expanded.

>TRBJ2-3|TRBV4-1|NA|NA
TGCGCCAGCAGACCCCTGGAGCGGTCAGCAGATACGCAGTATTTT
CASRPLERSADTQYF
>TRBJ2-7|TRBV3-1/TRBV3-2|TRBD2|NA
TGTGCCAGCAGCCAAGATGAGGGGACTAGCGGGCGACAAATCCACTACGAGCAGTACTTC
CASSQDEGTSGRQIHYEQYF
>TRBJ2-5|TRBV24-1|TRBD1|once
TGTGCCACCAGTGACCCGACAGGGACGGAAGAGACCCAGTACTTC
CATSDPTGTEETQYF
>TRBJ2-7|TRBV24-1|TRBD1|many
TGTGCCACCTATCGTCGCACAGGGGGGTCCTACGAGCAGTACTTC
CATYRRTGGSYEQYF
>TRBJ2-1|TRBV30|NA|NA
TGTGCCTGGAGTTTTGTGATGGGGGGGCCCTACAATGAGCAGTTCTTC
CAWSFVMGGPYNEQFF
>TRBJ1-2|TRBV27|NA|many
TGTGCCACCGGTGAGACTAACTATGGCTACACCTTC
CATGETNYGYTF
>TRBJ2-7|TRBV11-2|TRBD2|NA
TGTGCCAGCAGACGACAAACTAGCGCCTCATCCTACGAGCAGTACTTC
CASRRQTSASSYEQYF
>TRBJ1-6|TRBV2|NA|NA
TGTGCCAGCAGTGAAGCGGGCCAGGGGAGATCACCCCTCCACTTT
CASSEAGQGRSPLHF
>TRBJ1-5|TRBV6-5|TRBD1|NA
TGTGCCAGCAGTTACTCGGGACAGGGGACTAATCAGCCCCAGCATTTT
CASSYSGQGTNQPQHF
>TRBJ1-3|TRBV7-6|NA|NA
TGTGCCAGCAGCACTCTTGGAAACACCATATATTTT
CASSTLGNTIYF
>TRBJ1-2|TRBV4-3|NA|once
TGCGCCAGCAGCCAAGTAGGACTTACTAACTATGGCTACACCTTC
CASSQVGLTNYGYTF
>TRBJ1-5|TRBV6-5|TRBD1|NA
TGTGCCAGCAGGAGACAGGGGTACCATCAGCCCCAGCATTTT
CASRRQGYHQPQHF
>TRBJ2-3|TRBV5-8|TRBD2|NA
TGTGCCAGCAGCTCCCGACTAGCGGGGGGCCGCACAGATACGCAGTATTTT
CASSSRLAGGRTDTQYF
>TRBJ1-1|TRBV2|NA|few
TGTGCCAGCAGTGAATGGAGTCCGAACACTGAAGCTTTCTTT
CASSEWSPNTEAFF
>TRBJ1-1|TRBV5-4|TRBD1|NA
TGTGCCAGCAGCTACGACAGGGGCTTCACTGAAGCTTTCTTT
CASSYDRGFTEAFF
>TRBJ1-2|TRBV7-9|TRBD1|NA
TGTGCCAGCAGCTTAAGCCAGGGGGCAAATGGCTACACCTTC
CASSLSQGANGYTF
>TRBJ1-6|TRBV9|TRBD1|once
TGTGCCAGCAGCGGTGGACAGGAGAATTCACCCCTCCACTTT
CASSGGQENSPLHF
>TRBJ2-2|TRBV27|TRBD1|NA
TGTGCCAGCAGTTTCCAAGGGGGCGTCAGCCCCGGGGAGCTGTTTTTT
CASSFQGGVSPGELFF
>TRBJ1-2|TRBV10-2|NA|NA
TGCGCCAGCAGTGAGCTGGCAGGACTTAACTATGGCTACACCTTC
CASSELAGLNYGYTF
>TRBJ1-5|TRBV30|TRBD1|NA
TGTGCCTGGAGTTCCGGGACAGGGAGCAATCAGCCCCAGCATTTT
CAWSSGTGSNQPQHF
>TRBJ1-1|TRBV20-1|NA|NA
TGCAGTGCTAGTCGGGGGAGGGTAGACGCTGAAGCTTTCTTT
CSASRGRVDAEAFF
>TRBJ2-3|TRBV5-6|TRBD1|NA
TGTGCCAGCAGCTTAAGAGGGGGGACAGGACCTCGGTATTTT
CASSLRGGTGPRYF
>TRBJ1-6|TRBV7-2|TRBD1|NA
TGTGCCAGCAGCTTTGACAGGGGGCGTAATTCACCCCTCCACTTT
CASSFDRGRNSPLHF
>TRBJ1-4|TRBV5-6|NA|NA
TGTGCCAGCAGCTTCGATGAAAAACTGTTTTTT
CASSFDEKLFF
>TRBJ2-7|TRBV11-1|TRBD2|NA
TGTGCCAGCAGCACGTGGACTAGCGAGAGCTCCTACGAGCAGTACTTC
CASSTWTSESSYEQYF
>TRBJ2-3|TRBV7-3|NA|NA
TGTGCCAGCAGCCAGCAGGGGTGGGGAGATACGCAGTATTTT
CASSQQGWGDTQYF
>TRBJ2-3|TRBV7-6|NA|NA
TGTGCCAGCAGCTTATCGCCGGTGGCAGATACGCAGTATTTT
CASSLSPVADTQYF
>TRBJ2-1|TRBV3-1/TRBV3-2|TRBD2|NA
TGTGCCAGCAGCCAAGTCACTAGCGGGGGCCTTCACAATGAGCAGTTCTTC
CASSQVTSGGLHNEQFF
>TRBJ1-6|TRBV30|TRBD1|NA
TGTGCCTGGAGTCTCTTAGACAGGGGAAAATCACCCCTCCACTTT
CAWSLLDRGKSPLHF
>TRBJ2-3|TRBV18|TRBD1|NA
TGTGCCAGCTCACCACGACAGGGCGCGGGAGATACGCAGTATTTT
CASSPRQGAGDTQYF
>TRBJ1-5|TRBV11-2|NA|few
TGTGCCAGCACCATGGACCGGGGGGGCAATCAGCCCCAGCATTTT
CASTMDRGGNQPQHF
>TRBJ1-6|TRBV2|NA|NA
TGTGCCAGCAGTGACAAGGAACAGGCTATAAGTTCACCCCTCCACTTT
CASSDKEQAISSPLHF
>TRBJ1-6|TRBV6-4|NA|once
TGTGCCAGCAGTGACTCGGGCAGTTCACCCCTCCACTTT
CASSDSGSSPLHF
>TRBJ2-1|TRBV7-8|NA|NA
TGTGCCAGCAGTCCCCACCCGGCCGGCGGGTCCTACAATGAGCAGTTCTTC
CASSPHPAGGSYNEQFF
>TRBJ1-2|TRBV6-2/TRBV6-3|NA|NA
TGTGCCAGCAGTTACGGGACTGCCTTGGGCTACACCTTC
CASSYGTALGYTF
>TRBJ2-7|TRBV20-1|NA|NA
TGCAGTGCTAGTTTACAGGCGACCTACGAGCAGTACTTC
CSASLQATYEQYF
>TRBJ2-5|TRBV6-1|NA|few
TGTGCCAGCAGTGAAGGGGCTGGGAGTCAAGAGACCCAGTACTTC
CASSEGAGSQETQYF
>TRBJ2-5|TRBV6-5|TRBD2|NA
TGTGCCAGCAGTTACGCAGCGGGGGCCGAAGAGACCCAGTACTTC
CASSYAAGAEETQYF
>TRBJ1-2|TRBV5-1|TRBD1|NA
TGCGCCAGCAGCCATCCGGGACAGGGGACCCATGGCTACACCTTC
CASSHPGQGTHGYTF
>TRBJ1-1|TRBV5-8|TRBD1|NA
TGTGCCAGCAGCTTGGAACAGGGGGCCACTGAAGCTTTCTTT
CASSLEQGATEAFF